This entry is about one T cell receptor beta chain. Its antigen is unknown. Sequencing used immunoSEQ multiplex PCR; TCRdb keeps in-frame clones, though not all of them. The sample includes fewer than 500,000 clones, roughly 89% of them seen just once. This sample stems from a study of Ad26.COV2.S vaccination and SARS-CoV-2 variants. On the study more broadly: Once, or twice with 56 days between doses, Ad26.COV2.S was given intramuscularly.

Study-wide points: The TCR breadth and depth analyses may have understated or missed part of the total T cell responses.

Trimming left V 6 bases short and J 3 bases short, with 14 bases between. The CDR3 runs 14 residues. Germline values: CDR1 SNHLY, CDR2 FYNNEI. The sample's treatment: some 20 received Ad26.COV2.S at low or high dose, single or two shots; a few received placebo; per-sample allocation not given. Day 63 after the first injection of vaccine or placebo was the sampling time. The V gene is TRBV2, the J gene TRBJ1-2; D gene uncertain. Source: peripheral blood, taken in a trial of Ad26.COV2.S vaccine versus placebo. This TCR derives from a person between 18 and 59 years old who received the Ad26.COV2.S COVID-19 vaccine or a placebo. CDR3 nucleotide sequence: TGTGCCAGCAGCCTAGGGCCTCAGTACTATGGCTACACCTTC. This translates into CASSLGPQYYGYTF.